The 27 T cell receptor beta chains reported below all come from one sample, sequenced in a study of cytomegalovirus exposure and HLA in healthy donors. With 60 Vbeta and 13 Jbeta primers, the PCR was carried out. Produced via immunoSEQ multiplex PCR; TCRdb's table is partial and in-frame only. The sample has 65,000 to 90,000 clones, more than 75% seen once. Material: PBMCs. These receptors originate from a young man in good health and CMV-seronegative.

The V gene is TRBV29-1, the J gene TRBJ2-5, with 7 bases identical to TRBD1. From germline, CDR1 is SQVTM and CDR2 ANQGSEA. Losses at the gene ends were 4 bases for V and 2 bases for J; bases not matched to a gene: 16. CDR3 length: 17 amino acids. The CDR3 loop reads CSVASSPHRGRQETQYF. The CDR3 bases are TGCAGCGTTGCGTCTTCCCCCCACAGGGGTAGGCAAGAGACCCAGTACTTC.

This clone was seen a few times. The genes are TRBV29-1 and TRBJ2-7; 7 bases are shared with TRBD2. V shed 6 bases, J shed 1 base, and the junction held 9 bases outside the gene matches. This CDR3 is built from 14 residues. Germline CDR1 SQVTM, CDR2 ANQGSEA. The CDR3 DNA reads TGCAGCGTGAAATGGCGGGAGAGGTCCTACGAGCAGTACTTC. The encoded protein is CSVKWRERSYEQYF.

The table lists this clone with a few counts. The V gene is TRBV2, the J gene TRBJ2-1; the D gene is possibly TRBD2 (6 bases). Germline CDR1 reads SNHLY; CDR2 reads FYNNEI. The CDR3 is 17 amino acids. The V gene lost 0 bases and the J gene lost 8 bases, with 20 bases spanning the gap. The CDR3 DNA follows: TGTGCCAGCAGTGAAGCGTCGGAGGGCCACTATCATCATGAGCAGTTCTTC. Protein: CASSEASEGHYHHEQFF.

CDR3 loop: CASSLLNLRDGYTF. DNA for the CDR3: TGTGCCAGCAGCTTGTTAAATCTCCGGGATGGCTACACCTTC. This sequence joins TRBV5-4 and TRBJ1-2; D remains unclear. Deletions cut 1 base from V and 6 bases from J, with 13 bases between. Germline-derived CDR1 and CDR2 are SGHNT and YYREEE (reference sequence). The CDR3 is 14 residues long.

The chain carries TRBV4-1 and TRBJ2-2; 9 bases match TRBD2. CDR1 MGHRA and CDR2 YSYEKL come from the germline V gene. The CDR3 sequence is 19 residues long. V dropped 4 bases and J dropped 5; count of bases not matched to a gene: 17. The CDR3 loop is CASSRDGPDSGGFTGELFF. DNA of the CDR3: TGCGCCAGCAGCCGCGATGGGCCCGATAGCGGGGGATTTACCGGGGAGCTGTTTTTT.

The V gene is TRBV6-6, the J gene TRBJ1-5; perhaps TRBD1 as D (5 bases). The CDR3 covers 13 residues. Germline V gene sequence: CDR1 MNHNY, CDR2 SVGAGI (reference sequence). The V gene lost 6 bases and the J gene lost 3 bases, with 9 bases spanning the gap. CDR3 region: CASRDGHNQPQHF. Written as DNA, the CDR3 is TGTGCCAGCAGGGACGGACACAATCAGCCCCAGCATTTT.

This sequence joins TRBV5-6 and TRBJ2-7, with 9 bases aligning to TRBD2. The CDR3 length is 15 residues. CDR1 is SGHDT, CDR2 YYEEEE, per germline. Losses at the gene ends were 4 bases for V and 5 bases for J; bases not matched to a gene: 10. The CDR3 loop is CASSPLASGNDEQYF. In nucleotides, the CDR3 is TGTGCCAGCAGCCCCCTGGCTAGCGGGAATGACGAGCAGTACTTC.

The chain uses TRBV18 and TRBJ2-1; 9 nucleotides line up with TRBD2. CDR1 and CDR2 (germline): KGHSH, LQKENI. Trimming removed 5 bases from V and 4 bases from J; junction bases left unmatched: 9. CDR3 length: 16 amino acids. The CDR3 is CASSDTAGGLYNEQFF. CDR3 bases: TGTGCCAGCTCAGACACAGCGGGAGGTTTATACAATGAGCAGTTCTTC.

The chain combines TRBV29-1 with TRBJ1-4; no clear D gene. Looked up from germline, CDR1 is SQVTM and CDR2 is ANQGSEA. V was pared by 7 bases and J by 7 bases, with 7 bases between. This CDR3 spans 10 amino acids. The CDR3 sequence is CSARGEKLFF. For the CDR3, the DNA is TGCAGCGCCCGAGGTGAAAAACTGTTTTTT.

This clone is deemed medium-sized. The rearrangement uses TRBV28 and TRBJ1-1, with 9 nucleotides matching TRBD1. The CDR3 totals 12 residues. Germline assignment: CDR1 MDHEN and CDR2 SYDVKM. The trim removed 10 bases at V and 11 bases at J, leaving 11 bases unmatched. Written as DNA, the CDR3 is TGTGCCACCATGACCGGGACAGGGATTGCTTTCTTT. Its protein product is CATMTGTGIAFF. Variable domain in full (rest from reference TRBV28 and TRBJ1-1): DVKVTQSSRYLVKRTGEKVFLECVQDMDHENMFWYRQDPGLGLRLIYFSYDVKMKEKGDIPEGYSVSREKKERFSLILESASTNQTSMYLCATMTGTGIAFFGQGTRLTVV.

Details on this clone: Mismatch with germline at one junction end may stem from a read error. Other DNA sequences in the sample encode the same CDR3. The CDR3, as DNA: TGTGCCTGGAGTGCGACAGTTAATTCCCCCCTCCACTTT. Translated: CAWSATVNSPLHF. J is TRBJ1-6 and V is TRBV30; possible D gene TRBD1, 5 bases. CDR1 is GTSNPN and CDR2 is SVGIG in the germline V gene (reference sequence). The CDR3 contains 13 residues.

The chain couples TRBV2 to TRBJ1-2; D gene ambiguous. This CDR3 comprises 11 residues. Germline V CDR1 and CDR2: SNHLY, FYNNEI. The V and J ends lost 7 bases and 3 bases respectively, with 6 bases between them. CDR3 coding DNA: TGTGCCAGCACGGAGGACTATGGCTACACCTTC. Translating gives CASTEDYGYTF. Supplemented by reference TRBV2 and TRBJ1-2, the full variable domain reads EPEVTQTPSHQVTQMGQEVILRCVPISNHLYFYWYRQILGQKVEFLVSFYNNEISEKSEIFDDQFSVERPDGSNFTLKIRSTKLEDSAMYFCASTEDYGYTFGSGTRLTVV.

V gene TRBV6-6 combines with J gene TRBJ2-7, with 10 bases lining up with TRBD1. The CDR3 contains 14 residues. V was pared by 7 bases and J by 1 base, with 4 bases of the junction left unmatched. Looked up from germline, CDR1 is MNHNY and CDR2 is SVGAGI (reference sequence). CDR3 loop: CASKDRGLSYEQYF. CDR3 nucleotides: TGTGCCAGCAAAGACAGGGGGCTATCCTACGAGCAGTACTTC.

The CDR3 is CATRGTGLSNTNTDTQYF. The DNA of the CDR3 is TGTGCCACTAGGGGTACAGGGTTGAGTAACACCAACACAGATACGCAGTATTTT. The chain links TRBV10-3 to TRBJ2-3; weak D call: TRBD1 (6 bases). Trimming stripped 10 bases from V and 2 bases from J, with 28 bases between. Germline V gene data show CDR1 as ENHRY and CDR2 as SYGVKD. The CDR3 loop spans 18 amino acids.

CDR3 residues: CASSDAGAEQYF. The CDR3 DNA is TGTGCCAGCAGTGACGCGGGGGCCGAGCAGTACTTC. The chain links TRBV2 to TRBJ2-7, with D perhaps TRBD2 (7 bases). CDR3 length equals 12 residues. Germline assignment: CDR1 SNHLY and CDR2 FYNNEI. V lost 3 bases to trimming and J lost 6 bases, with 9 bases between them.

This clone was counted between two and nine times. The V and J genes are TRBV30 and TRBJ1-2; D is ambiguous. The CDR3 has 15 amino acids. V lost 1 base and J lost 2, with 14 bases in between. Per germline, CDR1 GTSNPN and CDR2 SVGIG (reference sequence). The CDR3 region has the DNA TGTGCCTGGAGTGGAGTACGGGAAGGAAACTATGGCTACACCTTC. It specifies CAWSGVREGNYGYTF.

The rearrangement uses TRBV7-2 and TRBJ2-1; TRBD2 aligns across 8 bases. J was trimmed by 4 bases and V by 5 bases; bases with no gene match: 7. Looked up from germline, CDR1 is SGHTA and CDR2 is FQGNSA. This CDR3 region has 15 residues. The CDR3 bases are TGTGCCAGCAGCCCCCACCAGCGGGGGTACAATGAGCAGTTCTTC. Protein product: CASSPHQRGYNEQFF.

This clone was counted a single time. The CDR3 here is CASGRMGRYEQYF. The CDR3 DNA reads TGTGCCTCCGGACGGATGGGGCGGTACGAGCAGTACTTC. The genes are TRBV30 and TRBJ2-7; D may be TRBD1 (5 bases). Germline V gives CDR1 GTSNPN, CDR2 SVGIG (reference sequence). V lost 7 bases to trimming and J lost 4 bases, with 17 bases between them. The CDR3 totals 13 residues.

The V gene is TRBV7-9, the J gene TRBJ1-1, with D possibly TRBD1 on 6 matching bases. This CDR3 is built from 14 residues. Germline V gene lookup returns CDR1 SEHNR and CDR2 FQNEAQ (reference sequence). The ends were cut back, 2 bases at V and 7 bases at J, with 14 bases in the middle. DNA for the CDR3: TGTGCCAGCAGCTTATCGGGACACGGTGATGAAGCTTTCTTT. Translation gives CASSLSGHGDEAFF.

The chain is built from TRBV6-5 and TRBJ1-6; 7 bases are shared with TRBD1. This CDR3 comprises 14 residues. The V segment lost 6 bases and the J segment 9 bases; nucleotides outside the gene matches: 8. From germline, CDR1 is MNHEY and CDR2 SVGAGI. The CDR3 DNA reads as TGTGCCAGCAGGAACGACAGGGTGGGTTCACCCCTCCACTTT. This codes for CASRNDRVGSPLHF.

V gene TRBV29-1 combines with J gene TRBJ2-5; 9 positions agree with TRBD2. TRBJ2-7 matches the DNA end more closely, so the J call is doubtful. The CDR3 totals 15 residues. Germline CDR1 SQVTM, CDR2 ANQGSEA. CDR3: CSVEVAGGPSAEQYF. For the CDR3, the DNA is TGCAGCGTTGAAGTTGCGGGAGGGCCCTCAGCCGAGCAGTACTTC.

This clone showed up just a few times. The CDR3 sequence is CASSLGGTVGHEQYF. CDR3 bases: TGTGCCAGCAGCTTAGGCGGGACGGTGGGCCACGAGCAGTACTTC. The chain joins TRBV11-1 to TRBJ2-7; tentative D call: TRBD2 (6 bases). Germline values: CDR1 SGHAT, CDR2 FQDESV (reference sequence). The CDR3 sequence is 15 residues long. The V end lost 1 base, the J end lost 5 bases, and 15 bases lay between the germline ends.

The chain joins TRBV2 to TRBJ2-5, with 14 bases aligning to TRBD2. The CDR3 spans 16 residues. The V gene end was trimmed by 6 bases and the J gene end by 2 bases; junction bases not matched to a gene: 5. Germline V gene lookup returns CDR1 SNHLY and CDR2 FYNNEI. CDR3 DNA sequence: TGTGCCAGCAGAACTGGACTAGCGGGGGGACAAGAGACCCAGTACTTC. Amino acids: CASRTGLAGGQETQYF. Full variable domain (rest looked up from reference TRBV2 and TRBJ2-5): EPEVTQTPSHQVTQMGQEVILRCVPISNHLYFYWYRQILGQKVEFLVSFYNNEISEKSEIFDDQFSVERPDGSNFTLKIRSTKLEDSAMYFCASRTGLAGGQETQYFGPGTRLLVL.

V gene TRBV19 combines with J gene TRBJ2-1, with 12 bases matching TRBD2. Germline lookup yields CDR1 LNHDA and CDR2 SQIVND (reference sequence). This CDR3 spans 18 amino acids. The trim removed 7 bases at V and 2 bases at J, leaving 12 bases unmatched. The CDR3 region is CASKTPGLAGGAYNEQFF. DNA of the CDR3: TGTGCCAGTAAGACCCCGGGACTAGCGGGTGGGGCCTACAATGAGCAGTTCTTC.

V usage is TRBV9 and J usage is TRBJ2-3, with a weak D call TRBD1 (6 bases). Trimming took off 3 bases at V and 1 base at J, with 15 bases between the two ends. Germline V CDR1 and CDR2: SGDLS, YYNGEE. The CDR3 totals 16 residues. CDR3 in amino acids: CASSAQDSPGTDTQYF. DNA for the CDR3: TGTGCCAGCAGCGCGCAGGACAGCCCAGGCACAGATACGCAGTATTTT.

CDR3 sequence reads: CASSQVAAVDTGELFF. CDR3 sequence (DNA): TGTGCCAGCAGCCAAGTAGCGGCGGTTGACACCGGGGAGCTGTTTTTT. This chain uses TRBV4-2 with TRBJ2-2, with a tentative D call TRBD2 (6 bases). The germline gives CDR1 LGHNA, CDR2 YNFKEQ. This CDR3 comprises 16 residues. Trimming took 1 base from V and 3 from J, leaving 12 bases between them.

The V gene is TRBV5-1, the J gene TRBJ2-1; 13 bases are a match to TRBD2. V was clipped by 4 bases and J by 6 bases; unmatched bases: 10. Germline V CDR1 and CDR2: SGHRS, YFSETQ. The CDR3 length is 17 residues. The CDR3 protein is CASSPLRGLAGPNEQFF. As DNA, the CDR3 is TGCGCCAGCAGCCCACTGCGGGGACTAGCGGGGCCCAATGAGCAGTTCTTC.